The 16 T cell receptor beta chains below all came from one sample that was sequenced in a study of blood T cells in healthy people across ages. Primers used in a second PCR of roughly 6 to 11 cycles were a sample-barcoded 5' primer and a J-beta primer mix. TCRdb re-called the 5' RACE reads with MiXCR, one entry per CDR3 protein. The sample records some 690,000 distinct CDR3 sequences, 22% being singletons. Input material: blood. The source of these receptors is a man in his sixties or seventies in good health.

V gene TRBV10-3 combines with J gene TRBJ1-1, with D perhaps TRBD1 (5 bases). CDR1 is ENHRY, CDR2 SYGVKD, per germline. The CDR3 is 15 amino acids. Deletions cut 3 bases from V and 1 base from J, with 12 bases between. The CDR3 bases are TGTGCCATCAGTGACCGCGCAGGGCCGAACACTGAAGCTTTCTTT. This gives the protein CAISDRAGPNTEAFF.

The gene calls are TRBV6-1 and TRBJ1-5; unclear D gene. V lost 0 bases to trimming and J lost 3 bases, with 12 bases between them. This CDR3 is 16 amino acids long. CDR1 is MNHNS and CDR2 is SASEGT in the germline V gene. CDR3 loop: CASSEAGIDPNQPQHF. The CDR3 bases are TGTGCCAGCAGTGAAGCAGGGATAGACCCCAATCAGCCCCAGCATTTT.

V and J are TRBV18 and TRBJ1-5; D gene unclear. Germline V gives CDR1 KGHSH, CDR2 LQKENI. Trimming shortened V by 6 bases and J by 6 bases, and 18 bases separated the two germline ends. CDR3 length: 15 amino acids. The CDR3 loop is CASSLGVDFGQPQHF. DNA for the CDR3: TGTGCCAGCTCTCTAGGTGTAGACTTCGGTCAGCCCCAGCATTTT. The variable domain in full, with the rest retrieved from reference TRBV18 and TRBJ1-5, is NAGVMQNPRHLVRRRGQEARLRCSPMKGHSHVYWYRQLPEEGLKFMVYLQKENIIDESGMPKERFSAEFPKEGPSILRIQQVVRGDSAAYFCASSLGVDFGQPQHFGDGTRLSIL.

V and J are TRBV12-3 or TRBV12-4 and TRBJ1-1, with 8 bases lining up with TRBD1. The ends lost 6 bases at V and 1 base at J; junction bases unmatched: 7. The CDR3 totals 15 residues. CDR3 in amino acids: CASRPDRVGNTEAFF. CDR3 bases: TGTGCCAGCAGACCGGACAGGGTGGGGAACACTGAAGCTTTCTTT.

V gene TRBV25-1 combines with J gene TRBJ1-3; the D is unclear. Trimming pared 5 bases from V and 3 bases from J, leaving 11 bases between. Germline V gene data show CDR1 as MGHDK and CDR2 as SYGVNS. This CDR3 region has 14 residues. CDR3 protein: CASSKGVIGNTIYF. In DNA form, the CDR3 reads TGTGCCAGCAGTAAGGGCGTTATTGGAAACACCATATATTTT.

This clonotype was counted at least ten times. In DNA, the CDR3 is TGCAGTGCTGGAGCTAATAATGTCTATGGCTACACCTTC. Residues: CSAGANNVYGYTF. The V gene is TRBV20-1, the J gene TRBJ1-2; D unclear. CDR1 is DFQATT, CDR2 SNEGSKA, per germline (reference sequence). Between the trimmed V and J ends, which lost 5 bases and 4 bases, there was a span of 14 bases. CDR3 length equals 13 residues.

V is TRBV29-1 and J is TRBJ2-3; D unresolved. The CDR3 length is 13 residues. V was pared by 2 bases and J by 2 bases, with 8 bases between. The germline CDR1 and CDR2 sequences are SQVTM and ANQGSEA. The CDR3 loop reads CSVEIGFTDTQYF. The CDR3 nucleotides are TGCAGCGTTGAAATTGGCTTCACAGATACGCAGTATTTT.

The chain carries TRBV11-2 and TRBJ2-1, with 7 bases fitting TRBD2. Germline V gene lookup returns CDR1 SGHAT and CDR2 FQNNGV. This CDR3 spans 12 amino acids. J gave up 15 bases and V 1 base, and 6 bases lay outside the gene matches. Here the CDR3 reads CASSLGGGGWFF. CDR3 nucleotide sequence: TGTGCCAGCAGCTTAGGTGGGGGAGGGTGGTTCTTC.

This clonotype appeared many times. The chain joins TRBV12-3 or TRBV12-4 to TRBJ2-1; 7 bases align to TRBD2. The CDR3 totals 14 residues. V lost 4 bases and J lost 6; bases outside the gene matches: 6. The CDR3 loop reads CASSSAGGSNEQFF. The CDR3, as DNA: TGTGCCAGCAGTTCGGCGGGCGGGAGCAATGAGCAGTTCTTC.

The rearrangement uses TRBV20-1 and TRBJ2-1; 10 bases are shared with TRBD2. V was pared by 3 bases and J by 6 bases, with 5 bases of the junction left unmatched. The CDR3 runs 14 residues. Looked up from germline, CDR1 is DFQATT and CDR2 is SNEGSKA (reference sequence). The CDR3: CSASRSGRANEQFF. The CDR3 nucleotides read TGCAGTGCTAGTCGGAGCGGGAGGGCCAATGAGCAGTTCTTC.

CDR3 nucleotides: TGTGCCAGCAGACGGCGTAGCGGGGGAAATGAGAATGAGCAGTTCTTC. It translates to CASRRRSGGNENEQFF. The chain links TRBV12-3 or TRBV12-4 to TRBJ2-5; 9 positions agree with TRBD2. The DNA end lines up better with TRBJ2-1; the J call may be wrong. The CDR3 covers 16 residues.

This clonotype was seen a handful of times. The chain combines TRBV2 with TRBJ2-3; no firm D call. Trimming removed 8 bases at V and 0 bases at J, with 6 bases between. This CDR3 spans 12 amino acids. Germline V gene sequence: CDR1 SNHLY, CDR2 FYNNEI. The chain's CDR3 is CASEVSTDTQYF. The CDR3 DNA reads TGTGCCAGCGAAGTAAGCACAGATACGCAGTATTTT.

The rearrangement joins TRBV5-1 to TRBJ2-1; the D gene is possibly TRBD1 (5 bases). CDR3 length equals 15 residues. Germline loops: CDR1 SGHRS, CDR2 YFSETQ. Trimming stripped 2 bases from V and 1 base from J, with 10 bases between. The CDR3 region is CASSFRTYSYNEQFF. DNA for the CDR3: TGCGCCAGCAGCTTCAGGACATATTCCTACAATGAGCAGTTCTTC.

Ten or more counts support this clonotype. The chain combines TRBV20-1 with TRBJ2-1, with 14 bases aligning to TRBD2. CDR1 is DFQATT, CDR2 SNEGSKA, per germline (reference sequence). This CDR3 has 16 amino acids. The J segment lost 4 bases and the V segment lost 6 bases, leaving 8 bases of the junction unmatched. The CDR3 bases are TGCAGTGCGATCGGAGGGACTAGCGGGAGATACAATGAGCAGTTCTTC. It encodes CSAIGGTSGRYNEQFF.

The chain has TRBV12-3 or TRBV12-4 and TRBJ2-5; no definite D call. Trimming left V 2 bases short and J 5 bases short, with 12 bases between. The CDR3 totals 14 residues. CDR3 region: CASSLSRSVETQYF. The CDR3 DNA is TGTGCCAGCAGTTTAAGTCGGAGCGTGGAGACCCAGTACTTC.

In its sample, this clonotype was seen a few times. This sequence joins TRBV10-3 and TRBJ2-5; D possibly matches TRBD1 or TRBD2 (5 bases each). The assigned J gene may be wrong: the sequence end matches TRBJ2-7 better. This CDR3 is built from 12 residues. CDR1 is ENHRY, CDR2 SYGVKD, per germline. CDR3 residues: CANRGDSYEQYF. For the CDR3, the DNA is TGTGCCAACCGAGGGGACTCCTACGAGCAGTACTTC.